This TCR beta chain was obtained from a study of T cell clonality in common variable immunodeficiency. Sequencing used immunoSEQ multiplex PCR; TCRdb keeps in-frame clones, though not all of them. The data show over 45,000 clones, with none appearing a single time. This clone has a count of ten or more. Compared with germline, one end of the junction differs, possibly owing to a read error. The TCR sequence derives from a person between 18 and 70 years old in good health. The sample consisted of peripheral blood mononuclear cells.

The sequenced CDR3 bases are TGTGCTAGCAGCCCCCTCGACAGCACTGAA. Translated, it gives CASSPLDSTE. The full-length CDR3 reads as CASSPLDSTEAFF. The V call is TRBV7-7, the J call TRBJ1-1; maybe TRBD1 (5 bases). The read terminates 3 residues ahead of where the CDR3 ends, so the germline J gene completes it. Germline CDR1 and CDR2: SSHAT and FNYEAQ (reference sequence). The CDR3 runs to 13 residues.